This T cell receptor beta chain is from a study of T cell responses to AZD1222 COVID-19 vaccine. The J segment lost 5 bases and the V segment lost 4 bases, leaving 5 bases of the junction unmatched. Germline CDR1 SGHRS, CDR2 YFSETQ. The CDR3 length is 14 residues. Only in-frame clones appear in the TCRdb table, and some are missing; sequencing was by immunoSEQ multiplex PCR. The table has 100,000 to 120,000 clones, 88% seen once. The sequencing here drew on peripheral blood, taken on day 0 of AZD1222 vaccination. This chain uses TRBV5-1 with TRBJ2-5, with 10 bases that match TRBD1. This clonotype was sampled from an adult in good health. The DNA for the CDR3 is TGCGCCAGCAGCGCGGGACAGGGGATGGAGACCCAGTACTTC. Protein: CASSAGQGMETQYF.